This T cell receptor beta chain derives from a study of T cell changes during pregnancy in multiple sclerosis. This CDR3 is 16 amino acids long. Germline V CDR1 and CDR2: SSHAT, FNYEAQ (reference sequence). Clones were sequenced by immunoSEQ multiplex PCR, and TCRdb holds only the in-frame ones, with some missing. This sample carries about 61,000 clones, about 90% of them seen once, and the ten largest clones take 0.89%. In the case of this clone: The junction does not match germline at one end; this may be a read error.

Here the sequenced sample was peripheral blood, taken in the first trimester of pregnancy. This chain links TRBV7-7 with TRBJ2-3; TRBD2 is a possible D gene (5 bases). The receptor comes from a female donor in good health, enrolled as a control in a pregnancy study. The CDR3 spells CASSPGVGISTDTQYF. DNA of the CDR3: TGTGCTAGCAGCCCTGGAGTCGGGATTAGCACAGATACGCAGTATTTT.